Only a few counts were recorded for the clone carrying this T cell receptor beta chain. The PBMCs studied were ones that came from approximately 9.9 ml fresh peripheral blood. The germline V gene encodes CDR1 SGHRS and CDR2 YFSETQ. The trim removed 2 bases at V and 4 bases at J, leaving 5 bases unmatched. The CDR3 totals 14 residues. Amplification yielded TCR beta CDR3 regions, with RNA transcripts as the source. When the TCR CDR3 underwent first-round RT-PCR, the HTBI primer set was used. TCRdb passed the multiplex PCR reads through MiXCR, listing each CDR3 protein once. The sample holds some 720,000 distinct CDR3 sequences, about 16% seen once. The data were obtained in a study of T cells in Graves' hyperthyroidism and ophthalmopathy.

The V gene is TRBV5-1, the J gene TRBJ1-2; TRBD1 agrees at 7 bases. The sequence was obtained from a man between 18 and 35 years old with Graves' hyperthyroidism. The material sequenced was blood. CDR3 amino acids: CASSFTGARYGYTF. CDR3 coding DNA: TGCGCCAGCAGCTTCACAGGGGCGCGCTATGGCTACACCTTC.